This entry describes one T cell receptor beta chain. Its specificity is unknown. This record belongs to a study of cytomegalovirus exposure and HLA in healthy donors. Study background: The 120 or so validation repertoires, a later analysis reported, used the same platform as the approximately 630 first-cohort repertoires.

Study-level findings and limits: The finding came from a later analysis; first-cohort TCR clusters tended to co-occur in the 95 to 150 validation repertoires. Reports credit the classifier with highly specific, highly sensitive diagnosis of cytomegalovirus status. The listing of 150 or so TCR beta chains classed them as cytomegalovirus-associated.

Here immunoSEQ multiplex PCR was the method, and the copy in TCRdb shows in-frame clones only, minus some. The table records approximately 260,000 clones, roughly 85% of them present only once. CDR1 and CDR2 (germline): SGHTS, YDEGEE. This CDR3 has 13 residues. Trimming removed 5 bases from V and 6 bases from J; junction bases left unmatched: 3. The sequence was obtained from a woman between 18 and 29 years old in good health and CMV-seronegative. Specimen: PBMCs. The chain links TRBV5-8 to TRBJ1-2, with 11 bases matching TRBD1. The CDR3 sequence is CASRRDRGDGYTF. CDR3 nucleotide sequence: TGTGCCAGCAGAAGGGACAGGGGGGATGGCTACACCTTC.